This T cell receptor (beta chain) comes out of a study of T cell clonality in common variable immunodeficiency. The repertoire was sequenced with immunoSEQ multiplex PCR; TCRdb's copy has only in-frame clones and lacks some. This sample comprises about 34,000 clones, none seen once only. CVID meant reduced serum IgG, IgA and/or IgM plus specific antibody deficiency. CDR1 is SQVTM, CDR2 ANQGSEA, per germline. The CDR3 contains 12 residues. V dropped 8 bases and J dropped 3; count of bases not matched to a gene: 6. Points from the study as a whole: In common variable immunodeficiency, TCR beta chains reportedly carried fewer deletions and N-nucleotide insertions.

This clone has more than one count but fewer than ten. The antigen is not known. With a much larger clone just one base away, this may be a read error. The read terminates 3 residues before the CDR3 end, so the remaining end is supplied by the germline J gene. Sequencing input: peripheral blood mononuclear cells. The sequence came from a human donor with common variable immunodeficiency. The V call is TRBV29-1, the J call TRBJ2-7; 8 bases fit TRBD1. CDR3 bases read: TGCAGCTTGTTGGGACAGGACTACGAG. Translation: CSLLGQDYE. The whole CDR3 sequence is CSLLGQDYEQYF.